This record looks at one T cell receptor beta chain sequence and its context. Its antigen has not been determined. Base qualities are not recorded, but no much larger clone differs from it by a single base. The library was made by the immunoSEQ multiplex PCR assay. Drawn from immuneACCESS, this table holds only the in-frame rearrangements with V and J called that TCRdb kept. Clones are partly lost; checked studies trace under half to an unresolved V gene and leave the rest unexplained. Present in this sample are approximately 120,000 clones, around 90% of which were seen just once. Less than 9.5% of the sample comes from the top ten. This specimen comes from a study of control samples from healthy donors and cancer patients (dated by TCRdb to 2020 to 2022). The CDR3 measures 16 amino acids from cysteine to phenylalanine. Only the CDR3 region is kept as DNA, spanning 48 bases read in frame from base 1. The germline V gene encodes CDR1 ENHRY and CDR2 SYGVKD. V and J are trimmed by 6 bases and 3 bases, and the gene matches miss 8 bases of the junction.

This receptor was taken from a middle-aged man in good health. The V and J genes are TRBV10-3 and TRBJ2-2; TRBD2 lines up with 9 middle nucleotides. Sequencing input: blood. The DNA sequence reads TGTGCCATCAGCTTGGGGGGACTAGCTGACACCGGGGAGCTGTTTTTT. Its translation is CAISLGGLADTGELFF.